Listed here are 25 T cell receptor beta chains from one sample, sequenced in a study of lymphopenia after photon versus proton radiotherapy. This table comes from immunoSEQ multiplex PCR, and its TCRdb copy is limited to in-frame clones, with some not included. The data hold roughly 57,000 clones, with about four fifths observed a single time. Here the sequenced sample was peripheral blood, taken from a patient treated with photon-based radiotherapy. These receptors all come from a man aged 50 to 60 with gastric cancer.

This clone turned up a few times. This chain joins TRBV4-3 and TRBJ1-3; D is unclear. The CDR3 is made up of 15 amino acids. Deletions cut 3 bases from V and 0 bases from J, with 9 bases between. Germline V gene data show CDR1 as LGHNA and CDR2 as YSLEER. CDR3 coding DNA: TGCGCCAGCAGCCACCTAGCAGACTCTGGAAACACCATATATTTT. Its protein product is CASSHLADSGNTIYF.

This clone came up once. The chain has TRBV6-5 and TRBJ2-1; the D gene is possibly TRBD1 (6 bases). V was cut by 2 bases and J by 6 bases, with 11 bases left in between. The CDR3 length is 14 residues. CDR1 is MNHEY and CDR2 is SVGAGI in the germline V gene. The CDR3 spells CASSYQTGSNEQFF. The CDR3 DNA reads TGTGCCAGCAGTTACCAAACAGGGTCCAATGAGCAGTTCTTC.

This clone was detected a few times. CDR3 residues: CASSLENYGYTF. CDR3 nucleotides: TGTGCCAGCAGCTTAGAGAACTATGGCTACACCTTC. The chain joins TRBV5-6 to TRBJ1-2; D gene ambiguous. The CDR3 is 12 residues long. Germline-derived CDR1 and CDR2 are SGHDT and YYEEEE. The V end lost 2 bases, the J end lost 2 bases, and 4 bases lay between the germline ends.

DNA of the CDR3: TGTGCCAGCAGGAGGGAGACGTACACTGAAGCTTTCTTT. Its protein product is CASRRETYTEAFF. This chain links TRBV6-4 with TRBJ1-1; D is unclear. Germline CDR1 and CDR2: MRHNA and SNTAGT. V lost 6 bases, J lost 3 bases, and 11 bases lay in between. This CDR3 comprises 13 residues.

The chain employs TRBV25-1 and TRBJ2-2, with D possibly TRBD2 on 6 matching bases. This CDR3 comprises 15 residues. The V gene's germline CDR1 is MGHDK and CDR2 SYGVNS. V lost 0 bases, J lost 8 bases, and 13 bases lay in between. CDR3 DNA: TGTGCCAGCAGTGAATACGCGGGGAATCTAGGGGAGCTGTTTTTT. Its protein is CASSEYAGNLGELFF.

V gene TRBV7-2 combines with J gene TRBJ1-2; 8 bases are shared with TRBD1. Germline V gene data show CDR1 as SGHTA and CDR2 as FQGNSA. This CDR3 contains 13 residues. Unmatched junction bases numbered 0, after V lost 3 bases and J lost 3 bases. CDR3 DNA: TGTGCCAGCAGCTTGACAGGGGACTATGGCTACACCTTC. This gives the protein CASSLTGDYGYTF.

In this sample, this clone turned up once. The chain employs TRBV7-9 and TRBJ2-7; D possibly corresponds to TRBD2 (5 bases). The CDR3 extends over 13 amino acids. V lost 6 bases and J 4 bases, leaving 13 bases between the germline ends. Germline V gives CDR1 SEHNR, CDR2 FQNEAQ (reference sequence). The CDR3 coding sequence is TGTGCCAGCAGGTCGAGGGCCGGGTACGAGCAGTACTTC. Amino acids: CASRSRAGYEQYF.

This chain links TRBV18 with TRBJ1-1, with 8 nucleotides matching TRBD1. This CDR3 has 17 amino acids. CDR1 and CDR2 from the germline V gene are KGHSH and LQKENI. The ends lost 3 bases at V and 2 bases at J; junction bases unmatched: 11. The CDR3 DNA reads TGTGCCAGCTCACCCCGTCATTTACAGGGGGGCAACACTGAAGCTTTCTTT. Translating it yields CASSPRHLQGGNTEAFF.

The chain joins TRBV28 to TRBJ2-7; the D call may be TRBD1 or TRBD2 (5 bases each). This CDR3 has 12 amino acids. Germline V gene data show CDR1 as MDHEN and CDR2 as SYDVKM. Trimming pared 9 bases from V and 2 bases from J, leaving 11 bases between. The CDR3 sequence is CASRDPTYEQYF. CDR3 sequence (DNA): TGTGCCAGTCGGGACCCAACCTACGAGCAGTACTTC.

The rearrangement links TRBV5-4 to TRBJ2-7; TRBD2 aligns across 10 bases. The CDR3 is 15 amino acids. Trimming cost V 4 bases and J 1 base; bases outside gene matches: 5. The germline CDR1 and CDR2 sequences are SGHNT and YYREEE (reference sequence). The CDR3 region has the DNA TGTGCCAGCAGCCGGGGGACTAGCGTATCCTACGAGCAGTACTTC. This sequence encodes CASSRGTSVSYEQYF.

The rearrangement links TRBV10-3 to TRBJ1-4; D is undetermined. This CDR3 contains 13 residues. The ends were cut back, 8 bases at V and 5 bases at J, with 12 bases in the middle. Germline CDR1 reads ENHRY; CDR2 reads SYGVKD. The CDR3 loop reads CAIRSSPNEKLFF. The DNA for the CDR3 is TGTGCCATCCGTTCCAGCCCGAATGAAAAACTGTTTTTT.

The CDR3 DNA is TGCAGCGTTGAAGGGGGGAGTGGGGTGGATGAGCAGTTCTTC. It is translated as CSVEGGSGVDEQFF. This chain uses TRBV29-1 with TRBJ2-1, with D perhaps TRBD1 or TRBD2 (5 bases each). Per the germline V gene, CDR1 is SQVTM and CDR2 is ANQGSEA. The V gene lost 1 base and the J gene lost 8 bases, with 15 bases spanning the gap. This CDR3 comprises 14 residues.

The rearrangement joins TRBV2 to TRBJ1-4; maybe TRBD1 (5 bases). Per the germline V gene, CDR1 is SNHLY and CDR2 is FYNNEI. The CDR3 extends over 14 amino acids. Trimming took off 1 base at V and 7 bases at J, with 10 bases between the two ends. The DNA for the CDR3 is TGTGCCAGCAGTGAAGGCCAGGGCATTGAAAAACTGTTTTTT. Residues: CASSEGQGIEKLFF.

The chain is built from TRBV6-1 and TRBJ2-7; the match to TRBD1 covers 11 bases. J was trimmed by 2 bases and V by 6 bases; bases with no gene match: 6. The CDR3 runs 15 residues. Germline CDR1 reads MNHNS; CDR2 reads SASEGT. The CDR3 here is CASRQMGQGAYEQYF. For the CDR3, the DNA is TGTGCCAGCAGACAAATGGGACAGGGGGCCTACGAGCAGTACTTC.

The chain couples TRBV27 to TRBJ2-3, with 12 bases fitting TRBD2. The junction had 8 bases not matched to a gene; V was cut back by 6 bases and J by 4 bases. The CDR3 sequence is 16 residues long. The germline V gene encodes CDR1 MNHEY and CDR2 SMNVEV (reference sequence). The CDR3 protein is CASRARLAGVPDTQYF. DNA of the CDR3: TGTGCCAGCAGGGCGAGACTAGCGGGAGTCCCAGATACGCAGTATTTT.

The chain is built from TRBV6-5 and TRBJ1-1; D call uncertain. Germline V gene lookup returns CDR1 MNHEY and CDR2 SVGAGI. CDR3 size: 15 residues. Trimming stripped 4 bases from V and 0 bases from J, with 12 bases between. The CDR3 loop reads CASSSLGVVNTEAFF. CDR3 bases: TGTGCCAGCAGTTCCCTCGGGGTGGTGAACACTGAAGCTTTCTTT.

The rearrangement links TRBV6-1 to TRBJ1-2; 7 bases agree with TRBD1. Trimming took 5 bases from V and 2 from J; bases not matched to a gene: 5. The CDR3 consists of 14 residues. Germline V gene data show CDR1 as MNHNS and CDR2 as SASEGT. CDR3 sequence: CASSKKGANYGYTF. Written as DNA, the CDR3 is TGTGCCAGCAGTAAAAAGGGGGCAAACTATGGCTACACCTTC.

This clone came up once. The chain uses TRBV4-2 and TRBJ1-4; D is uncertain. This CDR3 contains 16 residues. Trimming stripped 1 base from V and 3 bases from J, with 12 bases between. Germline loops: CDR1 LGHNA, CDR2 YNFKEQ. The CDR3 nucleotides read TGTGCCAGCAGCCAAGTAGGAACAGACCCTAATGAAAAACTGTTTTTT. Translating gives CASSQVGTDPNEKLFF.

The chain carries TRBV6-5 and TRBJ2-5, with 11 bases matching TRBD2. The junction had 13 bases not matched to a gene; V was cut back by 7 bases and J by 9 bases. The length of the CDR3 is 15 residues. CDR1 is MNHEY and CDR2 is SVGAGI in the germline V gene. The CDR3 region has the DNA TGTGCCAGCACGCCTTTAGCGGGAGGGGAGGCGGCCCAGTACTTC. Translation: CASTPLAGGEAAQYF.

This clone has only one observation. The chain has TRBV6-4 and TRBJ2-3, with a possible D match to TRBD2 (6 bases). Deletions cut 1 base from V and 4 bases from J, with 9 bases between. The germline CDR1 and CDR2 sequences are MRHNA and SNTAGT. The CDR3 has 14 residues. CDR3 DNA: TGTGCCAGCAGTGACTTGGAGGGGTCAGATACGCAGTATTTT. Amino acids: CASSDLEGSDTQYF.

This sequence joins TRBV29-1 and TRBJ2-3; TRBD1 matches at 9 bases. The CDR3 contains 13 residues. Germline CDR1 is SQVTM and CDR2 is ANQGSEA. After removal of 4 bases from V and 8 bases from J, the junction contained 7 bases not matched to a gene. CDR3 amino acids: CSVVGQGLGTQYF. The DNA of the CDR3 is TGCAGCGTTGTGGGACAGGGTCTCGGTACGCAGTATTTT.

The V and J genes are TRBV4-2 and TRBJ2-5; D not certain. The CDR3 has 14 amino acids. Trimming pared 2 bases from V and 4 bases from J, leaving 11 bases between. The germline V gene has CDR1 LGHNA and CDR2 YNFKEQ. CDR3 residues: CASSQNPGRETQYF. DNA for the CDR3: TGTGCCAGCAGCCAAAACCCTGGGCGAGAGACCCAGTACTTC.

The rearrangement joins TRBV19 to TRBJ2-7; TRBD1 is a possible D gene (5 bases). Trimming took 1 base from V and 3 from J, leaving 13 bases between them. Germline lookup yields CDR1 LNHDA and CDR2 SQIVND (reference sequence). The CDR3 consists of 15 residues. Written as DNA, the CDR3 is TGTGCCAGTAGTATAGTTCAGGGTCCCAACTACGAGCAGTACTTC. Translated: CASSIVQGPNYEQYF.

About this clone: The junction differs from germline at one of its ends, possibly a read error. The V and J genes are TRBV6-5 and TRBJ2-5, with a tentative D call TRBD1 (6 bases). The CDR3 runs 12 residues. Germline lookup yields CDR1 MNHEY and CDR2 SVGAGI. CDR3: CASSPRGETQYF. CDR3 nucleotide sequence: TGCGCCAGCAGCCCGAGGGGGGAGACCCAGTACTTC.

The J gene is TRBJ1-1, the V gene TRBV7-9; D is unclear. Between the trimmed V and J ends, which lost 1 base and 1 base, there was a span of 10 bases. Looked up from germline, CDR1 is SEHNR and CDR2 is FQNEAQ (reference sequence). The CDR3 totals 15 residues. The DNA of the CDR3 is TGTGCCAGCAGCTTAGGAAGGACGGAGAACACTGAAGCTTTCTTT. Protein: CASSLGRTENTEAFF.